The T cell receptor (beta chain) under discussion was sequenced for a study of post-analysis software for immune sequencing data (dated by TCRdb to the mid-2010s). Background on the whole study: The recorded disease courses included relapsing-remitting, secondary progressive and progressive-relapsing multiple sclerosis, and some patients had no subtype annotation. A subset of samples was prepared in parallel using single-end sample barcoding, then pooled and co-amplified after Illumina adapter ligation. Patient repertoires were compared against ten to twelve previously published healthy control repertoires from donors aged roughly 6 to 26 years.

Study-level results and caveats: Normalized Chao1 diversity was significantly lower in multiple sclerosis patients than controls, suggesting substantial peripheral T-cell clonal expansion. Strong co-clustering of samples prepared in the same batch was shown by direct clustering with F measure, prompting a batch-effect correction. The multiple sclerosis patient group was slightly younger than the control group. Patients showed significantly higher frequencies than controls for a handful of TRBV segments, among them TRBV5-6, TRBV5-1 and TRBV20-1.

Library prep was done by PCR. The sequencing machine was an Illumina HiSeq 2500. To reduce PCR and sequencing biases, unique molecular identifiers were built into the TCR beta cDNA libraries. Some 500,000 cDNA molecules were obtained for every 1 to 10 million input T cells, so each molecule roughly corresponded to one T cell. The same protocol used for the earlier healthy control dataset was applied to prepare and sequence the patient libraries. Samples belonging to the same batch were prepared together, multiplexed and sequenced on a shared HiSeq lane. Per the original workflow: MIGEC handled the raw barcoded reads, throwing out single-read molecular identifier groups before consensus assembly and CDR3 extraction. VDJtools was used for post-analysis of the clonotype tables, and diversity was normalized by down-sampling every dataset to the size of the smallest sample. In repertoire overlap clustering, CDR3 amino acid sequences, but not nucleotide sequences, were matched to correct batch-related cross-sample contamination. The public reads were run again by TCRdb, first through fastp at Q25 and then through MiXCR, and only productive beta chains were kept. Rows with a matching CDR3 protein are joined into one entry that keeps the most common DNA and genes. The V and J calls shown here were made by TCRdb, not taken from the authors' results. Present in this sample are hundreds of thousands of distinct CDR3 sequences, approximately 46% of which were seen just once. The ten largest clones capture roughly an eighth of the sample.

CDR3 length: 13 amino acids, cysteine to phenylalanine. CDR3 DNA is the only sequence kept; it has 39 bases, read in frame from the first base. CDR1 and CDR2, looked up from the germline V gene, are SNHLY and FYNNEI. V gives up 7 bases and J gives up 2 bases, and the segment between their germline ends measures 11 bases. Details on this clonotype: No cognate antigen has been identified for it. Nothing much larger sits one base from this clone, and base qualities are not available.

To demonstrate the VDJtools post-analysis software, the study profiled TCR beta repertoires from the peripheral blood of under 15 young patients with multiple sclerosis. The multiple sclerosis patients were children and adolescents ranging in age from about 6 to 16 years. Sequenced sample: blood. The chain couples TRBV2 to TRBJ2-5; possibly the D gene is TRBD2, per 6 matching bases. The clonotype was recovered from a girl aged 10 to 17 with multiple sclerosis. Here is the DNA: TGTGCCAGCACCAGGGACTGGCAAGAGACCCAGTACTTC. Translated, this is CASTRDWQETQYF.